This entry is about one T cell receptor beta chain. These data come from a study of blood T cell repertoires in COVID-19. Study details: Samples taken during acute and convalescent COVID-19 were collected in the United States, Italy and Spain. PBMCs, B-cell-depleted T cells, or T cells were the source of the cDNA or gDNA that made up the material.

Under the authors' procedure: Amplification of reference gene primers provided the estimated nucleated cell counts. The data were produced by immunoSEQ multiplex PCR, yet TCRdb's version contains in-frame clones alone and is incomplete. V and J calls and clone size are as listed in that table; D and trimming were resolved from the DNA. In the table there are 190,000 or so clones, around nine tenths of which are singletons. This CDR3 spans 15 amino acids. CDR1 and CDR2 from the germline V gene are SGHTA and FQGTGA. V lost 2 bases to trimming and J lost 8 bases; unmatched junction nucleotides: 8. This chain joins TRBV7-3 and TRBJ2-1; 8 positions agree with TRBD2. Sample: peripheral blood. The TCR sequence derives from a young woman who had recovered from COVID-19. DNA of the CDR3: TGTGCCAGCAGCTTAGTTAGCGGGGTGTTCGATGAGCAGTTCTTC. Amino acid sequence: CASSLVSGVFDEQFF.